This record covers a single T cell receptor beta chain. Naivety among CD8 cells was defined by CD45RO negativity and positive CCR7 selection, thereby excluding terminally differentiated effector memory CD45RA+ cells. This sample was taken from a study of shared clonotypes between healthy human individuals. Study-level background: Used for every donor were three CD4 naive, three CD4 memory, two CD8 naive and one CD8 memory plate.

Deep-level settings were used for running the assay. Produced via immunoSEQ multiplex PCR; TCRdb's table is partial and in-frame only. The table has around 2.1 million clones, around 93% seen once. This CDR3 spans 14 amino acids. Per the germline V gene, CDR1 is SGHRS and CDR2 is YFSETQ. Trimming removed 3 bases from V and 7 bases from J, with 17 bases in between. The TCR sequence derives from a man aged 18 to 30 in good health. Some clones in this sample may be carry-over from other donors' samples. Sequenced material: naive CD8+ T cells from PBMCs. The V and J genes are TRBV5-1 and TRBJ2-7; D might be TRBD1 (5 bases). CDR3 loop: CASSSDTGRREQYF. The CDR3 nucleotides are TGCGCCAGCAGCTCAGATACAGGACGTCGTGAGCAGTACTTC.